The clone carrying this T cell receptor beta chain occurred once. The antigen is not known. In the same sample, other DNA sequences code for this CDR3. Each sample came from a Caucasian adult donor living in Nashville, Tennessee. This specimen belongs to a study of shared clonotypes between healthy human individuals. In germline, CDR1 is SGHRS, CDR2 YFSETQ. The CDR3 has 16 residues. J gave up 2 bases and V 4 bases, and 5 bases lay outside the gene matches. Study findings and constraints: The study found lower generation probabilities in non-shared clonotypes than in those shared by all four donors. On the whole, naive subsets had larger estimated richness than memory subsets had.

Profiling relied on immunoSEQ multiplex PCR, and the TCRdb table lists in-frame clones only, not all of them. The data contain about 1.5 million clones, roughly 97% of them singletons. This TCR derives from a man aged 25 to 40 in good health. Sequencing used naive CD4+ T cells sorted from blood. Documented subset: CD45RA+ positively selected. The genes are TRBV5-1 and TRBJ2-1, with 11 positions matching TRBD2. The CDR3 is CASSLLTSGTYNEQFF. CDR3 bases: TGCGCCAGCAGCCTCCTGACTAGCGGGACCTACAATGAGCAGTTCTTC. The full variable domain, rest sourced from reference TRBV5-1 and TRBJ2-1, is KAGVTQTPRYLIKTRGQQVTLSCSPISGHRSVSWYQQTPGQGLQFLFEYFSETQRNKGNFPGRFSGRQFSNSRSEMNVSTLELGDSALYLCASSLLTSGTYNEQFFGPGTRLTVL.